A single TCR beta chain is shown here with its context. The antigen remains unidentified. The sample is drawn from a study of blood T cell dynamics during melanoma immunotherapy. A fixed DNA input of approximately 400 ng was used per bulk PBMC sample. The protocol was immunoSEQ multiplex PCR, while the TCRdb copy is restricted to in-frame clones and leaves out a portion. The sample carries fewer than 15,000 clones, 86% recorded once. The CDR3 is 13 residues long. Trimming stripped 2 bases from V and 7 bases from J, with 12 bases between. Germline V gene lookup returns CDR1 SGHNT and CDR2 YENEEA. Time point denoted: week 3, after first cycle of checkpoint inhibitor. At 12 weeks after first infusion, RECIST 1.1 defined response for most patients. Findings and limits, study-wide: At W3, later disease-control patients showed bifurcated PBMC repertoire changes, unlike progressors.

The chain couples TRBV11-3 to TRBJ2-7, with D perhaps being TRBD1 or TRBD2 (5 bases each). This specimen was blood, taken from a patient treated with checkpoint blockade. This receptor was obtained from a human donor with melanoma. This CDR3 reads CASSLNWGWEQYF. The CDR3 DNA sequence: TGTGCCAGCAGCTTAAATTGGGGGTGGGAGCAGTACTTC.